Below, 10 T cell receptor beta chains from the same sample are listed, as sequenced in a study of early T cells in non-severe SARS-CoV-2 infection. One entry per CDR3 protein, called by TCRdb with MiXCR from the 5' RACE reads. The sample yields approximately 65,000 distinct CDR3 sequences, over 9% seen once. Here the sequenced sample was whole blood, taken at baseline. The receptors stem from an adult who was a healthcare worker with PCR-confirmed SARS-CoV-2 infection or an uninfected control (not recorded which).

The chain couples TRBV6-1 to TRBJ1-1; D may be TRBD1 (5 bases). The germline V gene encodes CDR1 MNHNS and CDR2 SASEGT. V was trimmed by 4 bases and J by 1 base, leaving 13 bases between them. CDR3 size: 15 residues. The CDR3 coding sequence is TGTGCCAGCAGTGCACAACAGGCCCCGAACACTGAAGCTTTCTTT. This sequence encodes CASSAQQAPNTEAFF.

This clonotype was counted many times. The V and J genes are TRBV20-1 and TRBJ2-5, with D possibly being TRBD2 (6 bases). The V and J ends lost 6 bases and 2 bases respectively, with 10 bases between them. Germline loops: CDR1 DFQATT, CDR2 SNEGSKA (reference sequence). The CDR3 runs 12 residues. CDR3 residues: CSAEGGQETQYF. Written as DNA, the CDR3 is TGCAGTGCGGAGGGAGGTCAAGAGACCCAGTACTTC.

This rearrangement joins TRBV6-2 or TRBV6-3 to TRBJ2-5; D is unclear. In germline, CDR1 is MNHEY, CDR2 SVGEGT. V lost 0 bases and J 4 bases, leaving 3 bases between the germline ends. This CDR3 spans 12 amino acids. The CDR3 loop is CASSYSRETQYF. The CDR3 DNA reads as TGTGCCAGCAGTTACTCGAGAGAGACCCAGTACTTC.

The chain employs TRBV20-1 and TRBJ1-3; D call uncertain. The CDR3 runs 13 residues. V lost 5 bases and J lost 0, with 8 bases in between. Looked up from germline, CDR1 is DFQATT and CDR2 is SNEGSKA (reference sequence). The CDR3 coding sequence is TGCAGTGCTGCGGTCGGCTCTGGAAACACCATATATTTT. It specifies CSAAVGSGNTIYF.

This clonotype was counted at least ten times. This rearrangement joins TRBV6-2 or TRBV6-3 to TRBJ2-1, with 7 bases fitting TRBD1. V lost 4 bases and J lost 12; bases outside the gene matches: 15. This CDR3 region has 15 residues. CDR1 and CDR2 from the germline V gene are MNHEY and SVGEGT. The CDR3 DNA reads as TGTGCCAGCAGTTTGACTCCCAGGGGGTCGTTGGTGCAGTTCTTC. Encoded protein: CASSLTPRGSLVQFF.

This clonotype has just a few counts. V is TRBV9 and J is TRBJ1-1; possibly TRBD1 for D (5 bases). Germline V lookup: CDR1 SGDLS, CDR2 YYNGEE. The CDR3 is 14 residues long. V gave up 0 bases and J gave up 0 bases, with 6 bases separating them. The CDR3 protein is CASSVGRVNTEAFF. The CDR3 DNA follows: TGTGCCAGCAGCGTAGGCAGGGTGAACACTGAAGCTTTCTTT.

The V and J genes are TRBV7-2 and TRBJ1-1, with D unresolved. The V gene's germline CDR1 is SGHTA and CDR2 FQGNSA. The CDR3 covers 18 residues. V lost 0 bases and J 0 bases, leaving 17 bases between the germline ends. The CDR3 sequence: CASSLAKPLLQLNTEAFF. The CDR3 DNA follows: TGTGCCAGCAGCTTAGCCAAGCCACTCCTACAGTTGAACACTGAAGCTTTCTTT. Variable domain in full (rest from reference TRBV7-2 and TRBJ1-1): GAGVSQSPSNKVTEKGKDVELRCDPISGHTALYWYRQSLGQGLEFLIYFQGNSAPDKSGLPSDRFSAERTGGSVSTLTIQRTQQEDSAVYLCASSLAKPLLQLNTEAFFGQGTRLTVV.

CDR3 in DNA: TGCAGCGTTGGAGGCAGAGAAAAACTGTTTTTT. It yields the protein CSVGGREKLFF. V and J are TRBV29-1 and TRBJ1-4; unclear D gene. The CDR3 spans 11 residues. V was shortened by 4 bases and J by 8 bases, with 8 bases between the two germline ends. CDR1 is SQVTM and CDR2 is ANQGSEA in the germline V gene.

The rearrangement uses TRBV2 and TRBJ1-4; 8 positions match TRBD1. Looked up from germline, CDR1 is SNHLY and CDR2 is FYNNEI. Unmatched junction bases numbered 7, after V lost 6 bases and J lost 7 bases. The CDR3 consists of 14 residues. CDR3 coding DNA: TGTGCCAGCAGGAGAGACAGGGGCGGTGAAAAACTGTTTTTT. Its protein product is CASRRDRGGEKLFF.

This clonotype came up a few times. V is TRBV4-3 and J is TRBJ1-4; D perhaps matches TRBD1 (5 bases). The CDR3 loop spans 14 amino acids. CDR1 and CDR2 (germline): LGHNA, YSLEER. V was shortened by 3 bases and J by 7 bases, with 12 bases between the two germline ends. The CDR3 is CASSHGRGGEKLFF. CDR3 coding DNA: TGCGCCAGCAGCCATGGACGGGGGGGTGAAAAACTGTTTTTT.